A single sample gave rise to the 13 T cell receptor beta chains below, sequenced in a study of early T cells in non-severe SARS-CoV-2 infection (dated by TCRdb to the early 2020s). Receptor libraries were prepared by 5' RACE. The sequencer listed for this sample is NextSeq 500. TCRdb's own reprocessing of the public reads used fastp at Q25 and MiXCR and kept productive beta chains. CDR3 protein sequences are deduplicated, and each keeps its most common genes and DNA. This sample comprises 60,000 or so distinct CDR3 sequences, about 12% of them detected only once. Of the sample, 4% to 4.5% is held by the ten largest clones. Sequenced input: whole blood. These TCRs come from an adult who was a healthcare worker with PCR-confirmed SARS-CoV-2 infection or an uninfected control (not recorded which).

This clonotype was counted between two and nine times. The chain uses TRBV11-2 and TRBJ2-3; perhaps TRBD1 as D (5 bases). CDR3 length: 17 amino acids. Looked up from germline, CDR1 is SGHAT and CDR2 is FQNNGV. The V end was cut by 1 base, the J end by 1 base, with 15 bases between. CDR3 nucleotide sequence: TGTGCCAGCAGCTTAGTTCGGCAGGGTAGGGGCACAGATACGCAGTATTTT. Translating it yields CASSLVRQGRGTDTQYF.

CDR3 sequence (DNA): TGCAGCGTTTCGAGCGGGAGCGGTTACAATGAGCAGTTCTTC. Translating it yields CSVSSGSGYNEQFF. This chain links TRBV29-1 with TRBJ2-1; 8 bases match TRBD2. Germline V gene sequence: CDR1 SQVTM, CDR2 ANQGSEA. There are 14 residues in the CDR3. Losses at the gene ends were 5 bases for V and 4 bases for J; bases not matched to a gene: 7.

This clonotype was seen a few times. DNA of the CDR3: TGTGCCAGCAGACCCACTAGCGGGAGGGCCGGGGGTGAGCAGTTCTTC. Protein sequence: CASRPTSGRAGGEQFF. This chain joins TRBV12-3 or TRBV12-4 and TRBJ2-1; 13 nucleotides agree with TRBD2. CDR3 size: 16 residues. V shed 6 bases and J 9 bases; nucleotides not matched to a gene: 11.

This clonotype came up a few times. The chain employs TRBV20-1 and TRBJ2-3, with D possibly TRBD2 on 7 matching bases. V lost 0 bases, J lost 1 base, and 14 bases lay in between. CDR1 is DFQATT and CDR2 is SNEGSKA in the germline V gene (reference sequence). The CDR3 has 16 amino acids. The chain's CDR3 is CSARDPRGAGTDTQYF. CDR3 nucleotides: TGCAGTGCTAGAGATCCCCGGGGGGCAGGCACAGATACGCAGTATTTT.

This clonotype has only a few counts. The chain carries TRBV29-1 and TRBJ2-7, with a tentative D call TRBD1 (6 bases). The germline gives CDR1 SQVTM, CDR2 ANQGSEA. V lost 3 bases, J lost 6 bases, and 9 bases lay in between. This CDR3 spans 11 amino acids. The CDR3 spells CSVDRGAEQYF. CDR3 DNA sequence: TGCAGCGTTGACAGGGGCGCCGAGCAGTACTTC.

This clonotype was recorded at least ten times. The CDR3 coding sequence is TGCAGTGCTAGATCCCGGAGCGGGAGGGTCGGCACAGATACGCAGTATTTT. This sequence encodes CSARSRSGRVGTDTQYF. The chain links TRBV20-1 to TRBJ2-3; TRBD2 agrees at 10 bases. Trimming took 2 bases from V and 1 from J; bases not matched to a gene: 9. The CDR3 is made up of 17 amino acids. Germline CDR1 DFQATT, CDR2 SNEGSKA (reference sequence).

This chain uses TRBV5-1 with TRBJ2-5; D might be TRBD1 (6 bases). Germline CDR1 SGHRS, CDR2 YFSETQ. The CDR3 extends over 16 amino acids. The V and J ends lost 4 bases and 2 bases respectively, with 18 bases between them. CDR3 nucleotide sequence: TGCGCCAGCAGCACCAGTACTTTCCAGGGGCAAGAGACCCAGTACTTC. It codes for CASSTSTFQGQETQYF.

This clonotype showed up just a few times. The chain uses TRBV9 and TRBJ1-2; D is unclear. The CDR3 has 14 amino acids. Germline CDR1 SGDLS, CDR2 YYNGEE. Deletions cut 2 bases from V and 1 base from J, with 9 bases between. CDR3: CASSVGELNYGYTF. The CDR3 coding sequence is TGTGCCAGCAGCGTGGGAGAACTTAACTATGGCTACACCTTC.

Many counts were recorded for this clonotype. V is TRBV12-3 or TRBV12-4 and J is TRBJ2-7, with no clear D. CDR3 length: 13 amino acids. Trimming stripped 6 bases from V and 6 bases from J, with 15 bases between. CDR3 amino acids: CASSVGLVSEQYF. CDR3 nucleotides: TGTGCCAGCAGCGTGGGTCTAGTCAGCGAGCAGTACTTC.

This clonotype was counted between two and nine times. The V and J genes are TRBV10-3 and TRBJ2-7; maybe TRBD1 (6 bases). Looked up from germline, CDR1 is ENHRY and CDR2 is SYGVKD. V lost 6 bases and J 5 bases, leaving 17 bases between the germline ends. The CDR3 sequence is 14 residues long. The CDR3 region has the DNA TGTGCCATCAGGGGGCGACAGGACGAGGACGAGCAGTACTTC. Its protein is CAIRGRQDEDEQYF.

This clonotype came up many times. The chain has TRBV30 and TRBJ2-3, with 15 positions matching TRBD2. The germline CDR1 and CDR2 sequences are GTSNPN and SVGIG (reference sequence). CDR3 size: 18 residues. The ends lost 1 base at V and 3 bases at J; junction bases unmatched: 8. The CDR3 bases are TGTGCCTGGAGTGGCGATAGGACTAGCGGGAGGGCAACAGATACGCAGTATTTT. This encodes CAWSGDRTSGRATDTQYF.

This clonotype was seen ten or more times. The chain couples TRBV19 to TRBJ2-1; 9 bases line up with TRBD1. The junction had 11 bases not matched to a gene; V was cut back by 7 bases and J by 7 bases. Germline lookup yields CDR1 LNHDA and CDR2 SQIVND (reference sequence). The CDR3 sequence is 15 residues long. The CDR3 bases are TGTGCCAGTAATCCTAACAGGGGGCGTAGAAATGAGCAGTTCTTC. Translation: CASNPNRGRRNEQFF. Supplemented by reference TRBV19 and TRBJ2-1, the full variable domain reads DGGITQSPKYLFRKEGQNVTLSCEQNLNHDAMYWYRQDPGQGLRLIYYSQIVNDFQKGDIAEGYSVSREKKESFPLTVTSAQKNPTAFYLCASNPNRGRRNEQFFGPGTRLTVL.

The rearrangement links TRBV7-6 to TRBJ2-1; tentative D call: TRBD2 (6 bases). Per germline, CDR1 SGHVS and CDR2 FNYEAQ. CDR3 length: 14 amino acids. The V end lost 2 bases, the J end lost 10 bases, and 15 bases lay between the germline ends. DNA for the CDR3: TGTGCCAGCAGCTTACGTATCGGGGGAGGAGAGCAGTTCTTC. As protein: CASSLRIGGGEQFF. The whole variable domain, remainder taken from reference TRBV7-6 and TRBJ2-1, is GAGVSQSPRYKVTKRGQDVALRCDPISGHVSLYWYRQALGQGPEFLTYFNYEAQQDKSGLPNDRFSAERPEGSISTLTIQRTEQRDSAMYRCASSLRIGGGEQFFGPGTRLTVL.